This T cell receptor beta chain was sequenced during a study of blood T cells in healthy people across ages. Study conclusions and caveats: Higher diversity and more naive CD4+ cells were features of long-lived donors, compared to aged donors.

Individuals who donated were healthy Caucasians from Russia aged roughly 6 to 90. PBMCs were isolated at a quantity of at least 7 million per sample. A minimum of 5 micrograms of total RNA was extracted per sample. This clonotype was seen only a few times. Its antigen is unknown. Next came a second PCR, run for 7 to 11 cycles, which used a sample-barcoded 5' primer along with a J-beta primer mix. TCRdb redid the calling of the 5' RACE reads with MiXCR, one entry per CDR3 protein. In the table there are roughly 860,000 distinct CDR3 sequences, about 62% of which are singletons. This sequence was found in a young man in good health. Sequencing was done on a sample of blood.

CDR3 sequence reads: CASSLTTHDPGINEQYF. CDR3 in DNA: TGTGCCAGCAGTCTAACGACCCATGACCCAGGGATCAACGAGCAGTACTTC. J is TRBJ2-7 and V is TRBV27, with a weak D call TRBD1 (5 bases). Germline CDR1 MNHEY, CDR2 SMNVEV (reference sequence). The CDR3 consists of 17 residues. The V and J ends lost 5 bases and 5 bases respectively, with 25 bases between them.